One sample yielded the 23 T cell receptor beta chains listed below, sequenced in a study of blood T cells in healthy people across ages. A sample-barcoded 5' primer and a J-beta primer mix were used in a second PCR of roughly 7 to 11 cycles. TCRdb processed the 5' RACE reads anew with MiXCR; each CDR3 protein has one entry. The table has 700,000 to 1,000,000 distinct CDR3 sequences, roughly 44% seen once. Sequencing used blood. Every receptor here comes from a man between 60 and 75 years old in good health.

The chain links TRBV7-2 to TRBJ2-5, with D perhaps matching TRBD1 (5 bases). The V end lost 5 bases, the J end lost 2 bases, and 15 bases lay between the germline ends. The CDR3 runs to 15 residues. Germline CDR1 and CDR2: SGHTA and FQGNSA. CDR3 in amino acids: CASSLGAGLQETQYF. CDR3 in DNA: TGTGCCAGCAGCCTAGGGGCAGGTCTGCAAGAGACCCAGTACTTC. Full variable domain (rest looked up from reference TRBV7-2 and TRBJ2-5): GAGVSQSPSNKVTEKGKDVELRCDPISGHTALYWYRQSLGQGLEFLIYFQGNSAPDKSGLPSDRFSAERTGGSVSTLTIQRTQQEDSAVYLCASSLGAGLQETQYFGPGTRLLVL.

CDR3 in amino acids: CASEPPGNTGELFF. CDR3 nucleotide sequence: TGTGCCAGCGAGCCTCCGGGGAACACCGGGGAGCTGTTTTTT. The rearrangement links TRBV9 to TRBJ2-2; D gene unclear. V lost 7 bases to trimming and J lost 1 base, with 11 bases between them. The CDR3 is 14 amino acids. Germline CDR1 reads SGDLS; CDR2 reads YYNGEE.

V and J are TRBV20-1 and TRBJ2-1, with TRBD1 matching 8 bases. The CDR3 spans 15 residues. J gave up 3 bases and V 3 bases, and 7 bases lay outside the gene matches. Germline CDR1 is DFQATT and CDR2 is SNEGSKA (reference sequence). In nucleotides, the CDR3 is TGCAGTGCTAGGACTAGACAGGGGAACTACAATGAGCAGTTCTTC. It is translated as CSARTRQGNYNEQFF.

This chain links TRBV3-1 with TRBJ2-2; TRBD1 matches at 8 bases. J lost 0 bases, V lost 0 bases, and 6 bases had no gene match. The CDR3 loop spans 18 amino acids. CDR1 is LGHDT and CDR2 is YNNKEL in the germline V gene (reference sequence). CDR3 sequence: CASSQDWGQAANTGELFF. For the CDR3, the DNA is TGTGCCAGCAGCCAAGATTGGGGACAGGCAGCGAACACCGGGGAGCTGTTTTTT.

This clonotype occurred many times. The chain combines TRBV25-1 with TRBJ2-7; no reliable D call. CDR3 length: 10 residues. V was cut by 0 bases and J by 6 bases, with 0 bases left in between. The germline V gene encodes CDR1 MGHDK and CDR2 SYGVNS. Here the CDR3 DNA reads TGTGCCAGCAGTGAATACGAGCAGTACTTC. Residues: CASSEYEQYF.

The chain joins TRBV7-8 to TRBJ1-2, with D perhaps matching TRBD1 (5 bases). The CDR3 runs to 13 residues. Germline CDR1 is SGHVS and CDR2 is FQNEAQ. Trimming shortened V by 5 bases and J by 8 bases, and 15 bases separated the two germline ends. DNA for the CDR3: TGTGCCAGCAGCGCCTCAGGGAGTTACGGCTACACCTTC. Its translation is CASSASGSYGYTF.

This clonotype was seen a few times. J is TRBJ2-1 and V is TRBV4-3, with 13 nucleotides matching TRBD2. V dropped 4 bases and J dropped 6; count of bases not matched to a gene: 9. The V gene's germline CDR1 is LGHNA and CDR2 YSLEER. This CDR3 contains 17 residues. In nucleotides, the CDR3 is TGCGCCAGCAGCCGCACTAGCGGGGGGGCTTACGGCAATGAGCAGTTCTTC. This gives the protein CASSRTSGGAYGNEQFF.

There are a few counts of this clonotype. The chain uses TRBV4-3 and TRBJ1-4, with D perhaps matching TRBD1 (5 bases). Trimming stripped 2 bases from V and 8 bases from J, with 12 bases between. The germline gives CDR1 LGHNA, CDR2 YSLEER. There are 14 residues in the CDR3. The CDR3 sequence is CASSQSGAPEKLFF. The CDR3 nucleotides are TGCGCCAGCAGCCAATCCGGGGCGCCAGAAAAACTGTTTTTT.

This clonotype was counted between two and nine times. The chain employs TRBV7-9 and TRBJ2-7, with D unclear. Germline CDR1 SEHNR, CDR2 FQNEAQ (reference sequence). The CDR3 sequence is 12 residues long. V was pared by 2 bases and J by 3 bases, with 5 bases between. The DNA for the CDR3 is TGTGCCAGCAGCTTAACAGACTACGAGCAGTACTTC. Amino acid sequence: CASSLTDYEQYF.

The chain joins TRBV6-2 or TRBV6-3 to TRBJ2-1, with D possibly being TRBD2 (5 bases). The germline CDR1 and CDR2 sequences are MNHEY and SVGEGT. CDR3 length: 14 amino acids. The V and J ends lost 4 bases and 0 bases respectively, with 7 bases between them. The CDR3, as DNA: TGTGCCAGCAGTTCGGGGTACTCCTACAATGAGCAGTTCTTC. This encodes CASSSGYSYNEQFF.

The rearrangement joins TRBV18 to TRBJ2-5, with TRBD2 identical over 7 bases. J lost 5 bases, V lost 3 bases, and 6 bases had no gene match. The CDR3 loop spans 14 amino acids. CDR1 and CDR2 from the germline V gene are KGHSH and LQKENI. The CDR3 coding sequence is TGTGCCAGCTCACCCAGCGGGGCCGGGGAGACCCAGTACTTC. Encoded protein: CASSPSGAGETQYF.

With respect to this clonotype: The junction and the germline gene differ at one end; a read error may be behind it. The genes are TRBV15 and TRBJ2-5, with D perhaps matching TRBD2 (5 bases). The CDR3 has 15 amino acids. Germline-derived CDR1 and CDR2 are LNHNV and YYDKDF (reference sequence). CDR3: CATSREGEGQETRYF. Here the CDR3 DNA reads TGTGCCACCAGCAGAGAGGGCGAGGGCCAAGAGACCCGGTACTTC.

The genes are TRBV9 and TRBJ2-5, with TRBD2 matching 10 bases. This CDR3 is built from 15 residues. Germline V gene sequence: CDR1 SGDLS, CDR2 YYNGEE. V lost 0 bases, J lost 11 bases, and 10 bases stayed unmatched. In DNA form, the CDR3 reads TGTGCCAGCAGCGTAGAGAGCGGGGGGGACAATGAGCAGTACTTC. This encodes CASSVESGGDNEQYF.

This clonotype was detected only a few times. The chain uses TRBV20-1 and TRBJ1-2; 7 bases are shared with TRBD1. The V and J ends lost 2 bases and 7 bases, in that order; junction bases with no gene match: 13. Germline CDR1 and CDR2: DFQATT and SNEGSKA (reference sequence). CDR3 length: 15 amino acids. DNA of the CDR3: TGCAGTGCTAGACCCCCCCGGGACAGTAATTTTGGCTACACCTTC. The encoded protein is CSARPPRDSNFGYTF.

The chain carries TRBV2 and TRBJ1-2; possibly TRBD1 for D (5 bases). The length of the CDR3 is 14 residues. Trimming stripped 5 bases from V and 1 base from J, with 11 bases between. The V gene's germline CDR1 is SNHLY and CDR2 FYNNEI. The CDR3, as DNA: TGTGCCAGCAGTCGGACATCCTTTAACTATGGCTACACCTTC. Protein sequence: CASSRTSFNYGYTF.

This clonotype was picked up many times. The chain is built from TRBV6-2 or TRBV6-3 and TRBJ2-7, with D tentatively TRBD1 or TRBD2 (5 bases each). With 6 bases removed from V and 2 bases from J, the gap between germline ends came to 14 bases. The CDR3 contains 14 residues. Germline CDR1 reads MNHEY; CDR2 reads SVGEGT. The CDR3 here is CASSPYGATYEQYF. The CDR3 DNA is TGTGCCAGCAGCCCGTACGGGGCCACCTACGAGCAGTACTTC.

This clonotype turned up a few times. The CDR3 sequence: CASSQKGGQGSYEQYF. In DNA, the CDR3 is TGCGCCAGCAGCCAGAAAGGAGGACAGGGGTCGTATGAGCAGTACTTC. V gene TRBV4-1 combines with J gene TRBJ2-7, with 9 bases aligning to TRBD1. The CDR3 extends over 16 amino acids. J gave up 7 bases and V 3 bases, and 13 bases lay outside the gene matches. The V gene's germline CDR1 is MGHRA and CDR2 YSYEKL.

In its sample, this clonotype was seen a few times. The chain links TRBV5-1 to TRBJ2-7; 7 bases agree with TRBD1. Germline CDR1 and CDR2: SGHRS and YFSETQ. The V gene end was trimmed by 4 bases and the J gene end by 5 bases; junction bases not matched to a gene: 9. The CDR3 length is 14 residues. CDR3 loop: CASSTGQAPDEQYF. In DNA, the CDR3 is TGCGCCAGCAGCACAGGACAGGCCCCTGACGAGCAGTACTTC.

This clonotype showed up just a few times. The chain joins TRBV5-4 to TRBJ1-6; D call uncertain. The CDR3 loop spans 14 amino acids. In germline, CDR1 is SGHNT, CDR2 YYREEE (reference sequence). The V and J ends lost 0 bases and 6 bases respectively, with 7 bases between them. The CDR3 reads CASSLGTVNSPLHF. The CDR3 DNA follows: TGTGCCAGCAGCTTGGGTACAGTTAATTCACCCCTCCACTTT.

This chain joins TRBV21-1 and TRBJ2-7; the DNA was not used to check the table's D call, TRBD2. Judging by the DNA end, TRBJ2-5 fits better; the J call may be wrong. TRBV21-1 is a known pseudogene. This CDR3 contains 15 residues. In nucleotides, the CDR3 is TGTGCCAGCAGCAAGCTTAGCGGGGGGGCTCAGACCCAGTACTTC. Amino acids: CASSKLSGGAQTQYF.

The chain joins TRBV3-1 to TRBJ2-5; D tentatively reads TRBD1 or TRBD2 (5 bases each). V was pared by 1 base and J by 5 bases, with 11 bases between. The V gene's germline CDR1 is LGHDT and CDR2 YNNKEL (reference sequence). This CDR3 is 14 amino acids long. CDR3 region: CASSQAVGDETQYF. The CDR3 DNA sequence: TGTGCCAGCAGCCAAGCCGTGGGGGACGAGACCCAGTACTTC.

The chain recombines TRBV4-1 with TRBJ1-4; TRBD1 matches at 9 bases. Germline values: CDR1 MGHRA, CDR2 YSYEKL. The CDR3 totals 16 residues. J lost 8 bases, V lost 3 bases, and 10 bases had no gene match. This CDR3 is CASSQSPGQGGEKLFF. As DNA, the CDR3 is TGCGCCAGCAGCCAGTCCCCGGGACAGGGCGGAGAAAAACTGTTTTTT.

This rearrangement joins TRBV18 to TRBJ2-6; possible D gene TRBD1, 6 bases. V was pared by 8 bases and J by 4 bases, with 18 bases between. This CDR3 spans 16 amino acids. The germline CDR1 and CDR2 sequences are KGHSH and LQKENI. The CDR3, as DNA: TGTGCCAGCACCCAGAGCACAGGGACCGGGGCCAACGTCCTGACTTTC. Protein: CASTQSTGTGANVLTF.